This is a list of T cell receptor beta chains from one sample in a study of blood T cell repertoires in COVID-19. This table comes from immunoSEQ multiplex PCR, and its TCRdb copy is limited to in-frame clones, with some not included. Among approximately 160,000 clones listed, 80% were seen once. Sequencing was carried out using PBMCs or T cells enriched from blood (not recorded which). All receptors come from a man aged 40-49 years who had recovered from COVID-19. Both conserved end residues are trimmed from each CDR3. Not all rows give a size; the values are once, few, many and, for expanded clones, a class.

>.|TRBV9
ASSRGQADTEAF
>few|TRBV7-2
ASSATLGGTGELF
>.|TRBV11-2
ASSSAGTREAF
>.|TRBV28
ASSQTGQRETQY
>.|TRBV4-2
ASSQVGLAGTNEQF
>.|TRBV5-1
ASSLVPGQGNTEAF
>.|TRBV11-2
ASSLGQKQY
>.|TRBV9
ASSLNNTGWHGYT
>.|TRBV4-1
ASSQDRALGLENNEQF
>.|TRBV6-5
ASRLGQGGSTEAF
>.|TRBV25-1
ARPGQGIHEQY
>.|TRBV14
ASSKDSLNTEAF
>.|TRBV5-1
ASSLARGLTGELF
>few|TRBV3-1/TRBV3-2
ASSPLYSMNTEAF
>once|TRBV12-5
ASGLVVGTHFDTF
>.|TRBV2
ASSEAPFGGDGYT
>.|TRBV6-2/TRBV6-3
ASSRGGLNEQF
>.|TRBV30
AWRKNRAKNYGYT
>.|TRBV19
ASAAAANTEAF
>.|TRBV7-9
ASSSSVSEAF
>.|TRBV15
ATSRRQGTDTQY
>once|TRBV5-1
ASSLGTSGGAYNEQF
>.|TRBV3-1/TRBV3-2
ASTINFQGDTEAF
>.|TRBV7-9
ASSPGTGELF
>.|TRBV19
ATLDSWGSGTQY
>few|TRBV7-3
ASSLIAEETQY
>.|TRBV19
ASRAGDRGRDTQY
>.|TRBV7-9
ASSWTGNQPQH
>.|TRBV7-6
ASRPTGGDGYT
>.|TRBV6-5
ASSYDTGYSNYGYT
>.|TRBV7-9
ASSLVRPGTGPYEQY
>.|TRBV9
ASMGDLGYT
>.|TRBV19
ASSTILAGGASEQF